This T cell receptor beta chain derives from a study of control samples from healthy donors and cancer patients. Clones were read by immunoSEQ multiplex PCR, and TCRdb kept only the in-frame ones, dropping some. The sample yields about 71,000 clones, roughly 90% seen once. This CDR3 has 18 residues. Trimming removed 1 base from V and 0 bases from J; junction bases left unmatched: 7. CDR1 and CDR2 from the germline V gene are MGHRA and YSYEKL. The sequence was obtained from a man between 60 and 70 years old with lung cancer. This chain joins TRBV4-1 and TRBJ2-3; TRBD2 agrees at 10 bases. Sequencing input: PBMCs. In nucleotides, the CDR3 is TGCGCCAGCAGCCAAGTGCCTAGCGGGGGAGATAGCACAGATACGCAGTATTTT. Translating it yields CASSQVPSGGDSTDTQYF.